The sequence of this T cell receptor (beta chain) was determined in a study of T cells in Graves' hyperthyroidism and ophthalmopathy. This clonotype showed up many times. The antigen is not known. General study results and limits: In blood, most of the thyroid clonotypes expanded above 0.001 were also present. The model made its ophthalmopathy prediction, and onset followed a median 6.5 months later.

V gave up 5 bases and J gave up 4 bases; unmatched junction bases: 10. Germline loops: CDR1 MDHEN, CDR2 SYDVKM. The CDR3 runs to 16 residues. TCR beta CDR3 regions were amplified from RNA transcripts. The study used the HTBI primer set for a first-round RT-PCR of the TCR CDR3. One entry per CDR3 protein results from TCRdb running MiXCR on the multiplex PCR reads. The sample records about 610,000 distinct CDR3 sequences, approximately 14% being singletons. Diagnosis rested on symptoms, serum thyroxine and TRAb, thyroid ultrasound, and orbital computed tomography. This receptor was taken from a woman aged 35 to 49 with Graves' ophthalmopathy. The material sequenced was blood. The chain recombines TRBV28 with TRBJ2-5, with 10 bases that match TRBD1. CDR3 in amino acids: CASSPSGTGAPETQYF. CDR3 sequence (DNA): TGTGCCAGCAGTCCAAGCGGGACAGGGGCTCCAGAGACCCAGTACTTC.